Listed below are T cell receptor beta chains from one sample, sequenced in a study of OX40 agonist ivuxolimab in advanced cancers. Using immunoSEQ multiplex PCR, the repertoire was profiled, and TCRdb retains in-frame clones only, with some absent. Of roughly 67,000 clones in the sample, 82% are singletons; the top ten hold roughly a tenth. Sample: CD4+ or CD8+ T cells sorted from blood, taken in a trial of the OX40 agonist ivuxolimab. The receptors come from an adult with an advanced solid tumor such as melanoma, head and neck, liver or kidney cancer. The CDR3 runs from the conserved cysteine through the conserved F or W.

v_gene	j_gene	len	CDR3aa
TRBV5-6	TRBJ2-2	15	CASSPRALNTGELFF
TRBV28	TRBJ2-2	15	CASSYGTGVAGELFF
TRBV4-1	TRBJ2-6	17	CASSQDPPGPGANVLTF
TRBV5-1	TRBJ2-2	15	CASSTGTVSTGELFF
TRBV7-7	TRBJ2-1	13	CASSSGLANEQFF
TRBV6-5	TRBJ2-3	15	CASSYGQGWTDTQYF
TRBV30	TRBJ1-3	14	CAWSVSLSGNTIYF
TRBV7-9	TRBJ1-2	13	CASSSEGQRGYTF
TRBV7-9	TRBJ1-1	12	CASSAVDTEAFF
TRBV4-3	TRBJ2-2	16	CASSPPWGTITGELFF
TRBV5-1	TRBJ2-1	14	CASSLANSFDEQFF
TRBV7-9	TRBJ2-2	14	CASQTGENTGELFF
TRBV9	TRBJ1-3	16	CASSVVPGTGGNTIYF
TRBV25-1	TRBJ1-2	16	CASSPPGGQDNYGYTF
TRBV7-8	TRBJ1-2	14	CASSPYRTLYGYTF
TRBV2	TRBJ1-4	14	CASSAPPGGEKLFF
TRBV6-6	TRBJ1-3	16	CASSLTGGSSGNTIYF
TRBV10-1	TRBJ2-3	16	CASSESRGAGTDTQYF
TRBV2	TRBJ1-4	14	CASTSDRDNEKLFF
TRBV27	TRBJ2-1	20	CASSLRVGGRGQGSNNEQFF
TRBV30	TRBJ2-7	13	CAWSPTRSGEQYF
TRBV5-8	TRBJ2-7	15	CASSLGRESSYEQYF
TRBV5-1	TRBJ1-1	13	CASSEGANTEAFF
TRBV10-2	TRBJ2-1	16	CASTLLGGPSYNEQFF
TRBV9	TRBJ2-3	15	CASSVLRAGGDTQYF
TRBV19	TRBJ1-5	14	CASSIVSGDQPQHF
TRBV6-1	TRBJ1-2	15	CASSEGIPSNYGYTF
TRBV7-9	TRBJ2-3	13	CASSLSTTDTQYF
TRBV5-1	TRBJ1-1	13	CASSLDKNTEAFF
TRBV9	TRBJ2-2	14	CASSVGAGTGELFF
TRBV7-9	TRBJ2-7	12	CASSLGTSEQYF
TRBV7-2	TRBJ1-3	12	CASSLGGNTIYF
TRBV10-3	TRBJ1-2	13	CAISDQGNYGYTF
TRBV5-5	TRBJ2-2	16	CASSLDQGKGTGELFF
TRBV2	TRBJ1-2	13	CASSFGANYGYTF
TRBV2	TRBJ2-3	12	CASSGYTDTQYF
TRBV5-1	TRBJ2-7	15	CASRSRWGDSREQYF
TRBV27	TRBJ2-7	14	CASSGQTSSYEQYF
TRBV28	TRBJ1-2	11	CASGDRYGYTF
TRBV7-2	TRBJ1-2	14	CASSLQGGAGGYTF
TRBV4-3	TRBJ2-1	18	CASSQDTPLSGREDEQFF
TRBV5-8	TRBJ1-1	15	CASSLGTQGAKRAFF
TRBV2	TRBJ1-5	12	CASRKSNQPQHF
TRBV9	TRBJ2-7	16	CASSSLPEANSYEQYF
TRBV10-3	TRBJ1-2	15	CAIPGGQGGDYGYTF
TRBV6-6	TRBJ1-5	12	CASREGNQPQHF
TRBV7-2	TRBJ2-5	14	CASSLGLAGETQYF
TRBV10-1	TRBJ2-4	17	CASSDASGGVGKNIQYF